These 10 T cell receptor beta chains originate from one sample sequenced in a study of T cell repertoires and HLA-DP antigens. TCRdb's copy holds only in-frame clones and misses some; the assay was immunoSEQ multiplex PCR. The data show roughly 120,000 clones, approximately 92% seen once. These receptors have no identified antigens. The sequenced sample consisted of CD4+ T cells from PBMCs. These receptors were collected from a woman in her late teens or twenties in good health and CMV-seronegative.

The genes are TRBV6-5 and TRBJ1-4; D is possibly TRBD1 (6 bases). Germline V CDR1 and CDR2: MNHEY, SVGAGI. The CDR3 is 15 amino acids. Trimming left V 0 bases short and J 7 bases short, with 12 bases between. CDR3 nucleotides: TGTGCCAGCAGTTACTCTGGACAGTCGGGTGAAAAACTGTTTTTT. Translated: CASSYSGQSGEKLFF.

CDR3: CASSTQGGETQYF. DNA for the CDR3: TGTGCCAGCAGCACCCAGGGGGGAGAGACCCAGTACTTC. The gene calls are TRBV7-3 and TRBJ2-5; tentative D call: TRBD1 (7 bases). CDR3 size: 13 residues. Trimming cost V 5 bases and J 4 bases, with 11 bases left between them. Germline CDR1 is SGHTA and CDR2 is FQGTGA.

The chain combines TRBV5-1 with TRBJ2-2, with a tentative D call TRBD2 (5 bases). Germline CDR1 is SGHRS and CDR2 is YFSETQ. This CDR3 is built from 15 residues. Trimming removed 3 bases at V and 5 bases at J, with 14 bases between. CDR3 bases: TGCGCCAGCAGCTCCGACCCGGGGAATACCGGGGAGCTGTTTTTT. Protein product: CASSSDPGNTGELFF.

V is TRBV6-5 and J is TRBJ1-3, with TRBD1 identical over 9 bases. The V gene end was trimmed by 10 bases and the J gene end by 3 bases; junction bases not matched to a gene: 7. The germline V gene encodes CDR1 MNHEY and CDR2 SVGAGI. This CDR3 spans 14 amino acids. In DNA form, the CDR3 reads TGTGCCACCACAGGGGGCTTTAATGGAAACACCATATATTTT. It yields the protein CATTGGFNGNTIYF.

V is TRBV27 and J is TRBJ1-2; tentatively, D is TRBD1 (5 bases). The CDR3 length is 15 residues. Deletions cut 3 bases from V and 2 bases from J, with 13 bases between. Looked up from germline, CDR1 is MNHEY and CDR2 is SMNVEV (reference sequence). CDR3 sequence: CASSFSGGENYGYTF. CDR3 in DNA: TGTGCCAGCAGTTTTTCGGGGGGGGAAAACTATGGCTACACCTTC.

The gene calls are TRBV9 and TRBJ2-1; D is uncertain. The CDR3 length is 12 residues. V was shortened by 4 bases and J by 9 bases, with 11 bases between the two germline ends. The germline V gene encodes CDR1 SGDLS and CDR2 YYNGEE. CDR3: CASSTRWPEQFF. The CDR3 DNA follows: TGTGCCAGCAGCACCCGGTGGCCTGAGCAGTTCTTC.

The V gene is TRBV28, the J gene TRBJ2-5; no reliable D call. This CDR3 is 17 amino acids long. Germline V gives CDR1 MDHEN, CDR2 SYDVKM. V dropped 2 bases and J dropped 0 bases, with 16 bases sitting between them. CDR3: CASSLGSVGTDQETQYF. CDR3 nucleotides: TGTGCCAGCAGTTTAGGTTCGGTGGGAACAGACCAAGAGACCCAGTACTTC.

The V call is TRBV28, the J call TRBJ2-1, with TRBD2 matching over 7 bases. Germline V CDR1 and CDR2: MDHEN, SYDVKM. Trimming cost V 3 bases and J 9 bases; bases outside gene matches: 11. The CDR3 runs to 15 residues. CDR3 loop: CASSLWAGRRIEQFF. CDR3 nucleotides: TGTGCCAGCAGTTTGTGGGCCGGGAGGAGGATTGAGCAGTTCTTC.

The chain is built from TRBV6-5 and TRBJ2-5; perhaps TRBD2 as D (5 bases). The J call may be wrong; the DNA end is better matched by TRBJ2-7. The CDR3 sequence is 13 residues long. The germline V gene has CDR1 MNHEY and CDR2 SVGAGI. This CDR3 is CASSNGVGYEQYF. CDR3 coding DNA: TGTGCCAGCAGCAACGGGGTGGGCTACGAGCAGTACTTC.

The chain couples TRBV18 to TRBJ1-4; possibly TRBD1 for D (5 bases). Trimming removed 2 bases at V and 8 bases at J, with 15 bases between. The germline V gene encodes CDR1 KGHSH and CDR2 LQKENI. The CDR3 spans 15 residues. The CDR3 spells CASSPSYGAGEKLFF. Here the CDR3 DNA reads TGTGCCAGCTCACCATCCTATGGGGCCGGGGAAAAACTGTTTTTT.